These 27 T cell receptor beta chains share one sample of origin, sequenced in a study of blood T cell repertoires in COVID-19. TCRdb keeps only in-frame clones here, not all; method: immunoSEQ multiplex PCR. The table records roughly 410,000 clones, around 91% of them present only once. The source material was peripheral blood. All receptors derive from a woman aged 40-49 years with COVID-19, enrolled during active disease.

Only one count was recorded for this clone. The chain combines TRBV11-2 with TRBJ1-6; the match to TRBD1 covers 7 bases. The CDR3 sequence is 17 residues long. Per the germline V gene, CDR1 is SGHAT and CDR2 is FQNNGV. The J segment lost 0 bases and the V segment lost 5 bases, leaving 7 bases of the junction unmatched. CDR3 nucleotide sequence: TGTGCCAGCAGCCTTCGACAGGGAATCTCCTATAATTCACCCCTCCACTTT. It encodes CASSLRQGISYNSPLHF.

The chain's CDR3 is CASKGTDGDGYTF. Written as DNA, the CDR3 is TGTGCCAGCAAGGGGACAGACGGGGATGGCTACACCTTC. This rearrangement joins TRBV28 to TRBJ1-2; 7 positions agree with TRBD1. This CDR3 spans 13 amino acids. Trimming at V came to 7 bases and at J to 6 bases, leaving 8 bases not matched to a gene. CDR1 is MDHEN and CDR2 is SYDVKM in the germline V gene.

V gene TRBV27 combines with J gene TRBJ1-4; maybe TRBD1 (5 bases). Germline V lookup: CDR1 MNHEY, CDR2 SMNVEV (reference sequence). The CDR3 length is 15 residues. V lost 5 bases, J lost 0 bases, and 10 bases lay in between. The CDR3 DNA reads TGTGCCAGCAGTCCGACAGTTGCAACTAATGAAAAACTGTTTTTT. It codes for CASSPTVATNEKLFF.

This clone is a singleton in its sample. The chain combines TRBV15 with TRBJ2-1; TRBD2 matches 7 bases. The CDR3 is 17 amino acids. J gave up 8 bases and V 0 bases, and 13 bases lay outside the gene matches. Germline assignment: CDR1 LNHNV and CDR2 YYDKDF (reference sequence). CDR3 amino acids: CATSRDPRGGRGDEQFF. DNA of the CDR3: TGTGCCACCAGCAGAGATCCTCGTGGCGGGAGAGGGGATGAGCAGTTCTTC.

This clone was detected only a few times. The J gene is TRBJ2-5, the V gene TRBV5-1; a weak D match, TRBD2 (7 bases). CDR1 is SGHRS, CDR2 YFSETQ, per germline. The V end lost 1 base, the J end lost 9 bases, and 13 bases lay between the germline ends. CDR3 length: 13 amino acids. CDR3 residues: CASSLRGEGAQYF. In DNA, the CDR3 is TGCGCCAGCAGCTTGCGCGGGGAGGGGGCCCAGTACTTC. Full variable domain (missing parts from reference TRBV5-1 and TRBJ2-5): KAGVTQTPRYLIKTRGQQVTLSCSPISGHRSVSWYQQTPGQGLQFLFEYFSETQRNKGNFPGRFSGRQFSNSRSEMNVSTLELGDSALYLCASSLRGEGAQYFGPGTRLLVL.

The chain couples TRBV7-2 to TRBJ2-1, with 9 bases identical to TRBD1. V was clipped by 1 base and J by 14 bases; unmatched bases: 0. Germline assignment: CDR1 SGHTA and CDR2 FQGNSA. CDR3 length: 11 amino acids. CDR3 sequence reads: CASSLGQGEFF. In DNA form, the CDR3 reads TGTGCCAGCAGCTTAGGACAGGGGGAGTTCTTC.

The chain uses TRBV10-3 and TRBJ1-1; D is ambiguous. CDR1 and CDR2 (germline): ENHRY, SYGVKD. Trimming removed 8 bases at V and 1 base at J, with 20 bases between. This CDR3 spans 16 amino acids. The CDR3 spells CAISSPGPDKNTEAFF. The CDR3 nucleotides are TGTGCCATCTCCAGCCCCGGCCCCGACAAGAACACTGAAGCTTTCTTT.

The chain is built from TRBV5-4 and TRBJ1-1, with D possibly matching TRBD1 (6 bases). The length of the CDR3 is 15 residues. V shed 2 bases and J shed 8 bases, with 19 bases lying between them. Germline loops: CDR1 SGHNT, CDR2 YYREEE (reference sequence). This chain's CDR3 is CASSFGGRGWTEAFF. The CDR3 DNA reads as TGTGCCAGCAGCTTCGGTGGAAGGGGGTGGACCGAAGCTTTCTTT. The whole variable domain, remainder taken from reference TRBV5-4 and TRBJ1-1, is ETGVTQSPTHLIKTRGQQVTLRCSSQSGHNTVSWYQQALGQGPQFIFQYYREEENGRGNFPPRFSGLQFPNYSSELNVNALELDDSALYLCASSFGGRGWTEAFFGQGTRLTVV.

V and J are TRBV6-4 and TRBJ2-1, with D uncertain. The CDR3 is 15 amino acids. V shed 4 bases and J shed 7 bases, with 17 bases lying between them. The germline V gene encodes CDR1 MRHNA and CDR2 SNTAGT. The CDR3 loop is CASSVEYSSGNEQFF. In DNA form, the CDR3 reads TGTGCCAGCAGTGTTGAGTATTCTAGTGGAAATGAGCAGTTCTTC.

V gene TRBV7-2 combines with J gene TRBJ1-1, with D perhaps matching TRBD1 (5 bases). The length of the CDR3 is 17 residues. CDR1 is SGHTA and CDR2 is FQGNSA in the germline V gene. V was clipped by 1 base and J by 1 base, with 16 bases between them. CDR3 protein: CASSLVSRLGQNTEAFF. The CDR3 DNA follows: TGTGCCAGCAGCTTAGTGTCTCGGTTGGGGCAGAACACTGAAGCTTTCTTT.

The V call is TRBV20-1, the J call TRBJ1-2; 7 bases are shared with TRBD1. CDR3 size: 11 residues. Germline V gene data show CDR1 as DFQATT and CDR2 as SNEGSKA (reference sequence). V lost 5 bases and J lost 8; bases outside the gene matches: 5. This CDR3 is CSAYDREGYTF. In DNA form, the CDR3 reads TGCAGTGCTTACGACAGGGAAGGCTACACCTTC.

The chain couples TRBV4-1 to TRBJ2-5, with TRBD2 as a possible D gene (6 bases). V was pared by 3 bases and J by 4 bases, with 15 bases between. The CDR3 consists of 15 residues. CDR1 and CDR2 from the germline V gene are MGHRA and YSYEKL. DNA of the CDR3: TGCGCCAGCAGCCAGGGACTCCCCGTTGGAGAGACCCAGTACTTC. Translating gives CASSQGLPVGETQYF.

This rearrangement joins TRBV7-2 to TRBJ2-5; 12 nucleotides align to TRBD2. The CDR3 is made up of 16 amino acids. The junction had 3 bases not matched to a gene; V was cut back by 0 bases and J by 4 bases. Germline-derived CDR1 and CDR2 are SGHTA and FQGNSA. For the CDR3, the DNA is TGTGCCAGCAGCTTAGCGAGACTAGCGGGAGCAGAGACCCAGTACTTC. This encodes CASSLARLAGAETQYF.

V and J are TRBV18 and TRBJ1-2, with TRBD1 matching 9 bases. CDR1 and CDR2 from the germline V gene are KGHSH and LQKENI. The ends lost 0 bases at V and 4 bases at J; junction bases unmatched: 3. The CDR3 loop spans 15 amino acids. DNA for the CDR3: TGTGCCAGCTCACCACCGCCGACAGGGGGCTATGGCTACACCTTC. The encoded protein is CASSPPPTGGYGYTF.

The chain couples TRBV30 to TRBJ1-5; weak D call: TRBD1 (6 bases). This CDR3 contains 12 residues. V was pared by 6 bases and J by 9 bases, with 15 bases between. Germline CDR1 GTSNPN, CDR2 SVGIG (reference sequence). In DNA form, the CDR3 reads TGTGCCTGCACGACAGGCGGGCGGCCCCAGCATTTT. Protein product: CACTTGGRPQHF.

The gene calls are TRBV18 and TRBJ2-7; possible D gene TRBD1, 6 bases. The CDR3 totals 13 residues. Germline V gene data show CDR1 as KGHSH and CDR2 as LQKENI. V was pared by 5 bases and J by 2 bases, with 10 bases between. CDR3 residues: CASSYGTPYEQYF. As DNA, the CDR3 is TGTGCCAGCTCATACGGGACACCCTACGAGCAGTACTTC.

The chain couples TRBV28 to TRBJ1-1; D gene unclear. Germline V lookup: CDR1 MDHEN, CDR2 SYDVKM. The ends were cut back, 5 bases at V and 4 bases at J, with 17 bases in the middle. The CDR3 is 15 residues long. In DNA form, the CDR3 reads TGTGCCAGCAGTCCCTACGAGGGAAGGAGCACTGAAGCTTTCTTT. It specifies CASSPYEGRSTEAFF.

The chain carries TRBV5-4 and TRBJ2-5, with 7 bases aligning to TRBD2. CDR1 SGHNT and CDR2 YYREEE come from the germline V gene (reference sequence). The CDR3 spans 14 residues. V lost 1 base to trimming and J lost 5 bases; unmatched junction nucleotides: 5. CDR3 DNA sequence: TGTGCCAGCAGCTTGTGGGGGGGTAGGGAGACCCAGTACTTC. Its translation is CASSLWGGRETQYF.

CDR3 residues: CASQPGTAHEQYF. The CDR3 region has the DNA TGTGCCAGTCAGCCCGGGACAGCTCACGAGCAGTACTTC. The chain uses TRBV28 and TRBJ2-7; 7 bases align to TRBD1. CDR1 is MDHEN, CDR2 SYDVKM, per germline. CDR3 length: 13 residues. Trimming cost V 9 bases and J 5 bases; bases outside gene matches: 10. Full variable domain (remainder filled in from reference TRBV28 and TRBJ2-7): DVKVTQSSRYLVKRTGEKVFLECVQDMDHENMFWYRQDPGLGLRLIYFSYDVKMKEKGDIPEGYSVSREKKERFSLILESASTNQTSMYLCASQPGTAHEQYFGPGTRLTVT.

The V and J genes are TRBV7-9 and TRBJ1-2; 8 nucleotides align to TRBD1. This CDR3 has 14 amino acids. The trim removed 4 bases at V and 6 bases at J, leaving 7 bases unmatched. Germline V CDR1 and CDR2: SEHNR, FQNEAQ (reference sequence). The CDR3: CASSSGGALNGYTF. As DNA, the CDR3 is TGTGCCAGCAGCTCAGGGGGCGCGCTGAATGGCTACACCTTC.

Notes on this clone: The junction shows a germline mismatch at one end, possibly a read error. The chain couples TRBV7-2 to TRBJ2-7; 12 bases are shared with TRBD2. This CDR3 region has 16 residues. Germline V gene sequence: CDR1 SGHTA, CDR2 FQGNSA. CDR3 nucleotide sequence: TGTGCCAGCAGCTTCGATACTAGCGGGAGGACCTATGAGCAGTACTTC. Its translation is CASSFDTSGRTYEQYF.

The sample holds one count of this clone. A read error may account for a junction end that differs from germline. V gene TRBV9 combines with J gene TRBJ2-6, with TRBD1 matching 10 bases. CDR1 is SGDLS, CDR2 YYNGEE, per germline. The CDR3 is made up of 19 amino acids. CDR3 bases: TGTACCAGCAGCGTTAGCCGGGACAGGGGAATAGGTGGGGCCAACGTCCTGACTTTC. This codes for CTSSVSRDRGIGGANVLTF.

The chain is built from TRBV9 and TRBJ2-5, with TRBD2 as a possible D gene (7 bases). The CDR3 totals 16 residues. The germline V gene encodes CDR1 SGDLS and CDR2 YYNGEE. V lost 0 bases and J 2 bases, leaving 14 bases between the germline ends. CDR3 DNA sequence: TGTGCCAGCAGCGTAGGGGAGGGGACAAGGCAAGAGACCCAGTACTTC. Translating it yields CASSVGEGTRQETQYF.

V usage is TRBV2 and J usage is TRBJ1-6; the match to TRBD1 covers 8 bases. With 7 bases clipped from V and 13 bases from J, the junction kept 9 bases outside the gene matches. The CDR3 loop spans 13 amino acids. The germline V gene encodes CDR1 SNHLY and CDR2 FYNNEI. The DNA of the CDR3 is TGTGCCAGCAAGACAGGGGCTCTAACGCCCCTCCACTTT. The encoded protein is CASKTGALTPLHF.

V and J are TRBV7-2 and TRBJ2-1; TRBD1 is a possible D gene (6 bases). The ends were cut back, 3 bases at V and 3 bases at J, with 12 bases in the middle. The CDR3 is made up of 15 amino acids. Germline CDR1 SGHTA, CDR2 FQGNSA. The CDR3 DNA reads TGTGCCAGCAGCTTCTCCGGGACAAACTACAATGAGCAGTTCTTC. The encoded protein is CASSFSGTNYNEQFF.

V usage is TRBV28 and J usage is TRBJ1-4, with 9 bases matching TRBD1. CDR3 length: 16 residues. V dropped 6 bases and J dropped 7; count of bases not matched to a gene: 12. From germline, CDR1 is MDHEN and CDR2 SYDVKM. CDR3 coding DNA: TGTGCCAGCAGCCTAATAACAGGGGGCACTGGTGAAAAACTGTTTTTT. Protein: CASSLITGGTGEKLFF.

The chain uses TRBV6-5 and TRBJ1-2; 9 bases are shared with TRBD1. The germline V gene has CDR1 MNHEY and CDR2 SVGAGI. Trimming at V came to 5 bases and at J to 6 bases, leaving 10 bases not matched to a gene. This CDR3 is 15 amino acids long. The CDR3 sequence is CASSRQGGTGHGYTF. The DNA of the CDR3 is TGTGCCAGCAGTCGGCAAGGTGGGACAGGGCATGGCTACACCTTC.